This is a list of T cell receptor beta chains from one sample in a study of shared T cell receptors in the human thymus. Some clones are missing from TCRdb's copy, which holds only in-frame ones; the method was immunoSEQ multiplex PCR. The sample gives hundreds of thousands of clones, about 87% of which show up once; 0.0094% is in the top ten. This sample was also put to use in a study of human thymus T cells.

Sequencing was done on a sample of thymocytes. All receptors derive from a boy in the first two years of life with a congenital heart defect. CDR3s include the opening cysteine and the closing phenylalanine or tryptophan. Each record gives: clone size, CDR3 length, D gene, J gene, V gene, CDR3 DNA, CDR3 protein. D genes are given only for firm matches. Size values are once, few and many counts, or a class for expanded clones, and some rows have none.

size: .
length: 15
D: TRBD1
J: TRBJ2-7
V: TRBV9
DNA: TGTGCCAGCAGCCCTGACCGGGACAGGGGTCTCGAGCAGTACTTC
CDR3: CASSPDRDRGLEQYF

size: .
length: 13
D: .
J: TRBJ1-5
V: TRBV29-1
DNA: TGCAGCGTTGAGGAAGGGGTGGGTCAGCCCCAGCATTTT
CDR3: CSVEEGVGQPQHF

size: .
length: 17
D: .
J: TRBJ1-2
V: TRBV19
DNA: TGTGCCAGTAGGTGGGGACCCCCCGGGAGGGCTAACTATGGCTACACCTTC
CDR3: CASRWGPPGRANYGYTF

size: .
length: 15
D: .
J: TRBJ2-3
V: TRBV28
DNA: TGTGCCAGCAGTTTGGGAGATCCAGGCACAGATACGCAGTATTTT
CDR3: CASSLGDPGTDTQYF

size: .
length: 17
D: .
J: TRBJ2-1
V: TRBV28
DNA: TGTGCCAGCAGCCCTCAATCACCCAAAGTAGCTTACAATGAGCAGTTCTTC
CDR3: CASSPQSPKVAYNEQFF

size: few
length: 11
D: .
J: TRBJ2-1
V: TRBV25-1
DNA: TGTGCCAGCAGCACTCGGAATGAGCAGTTCTTC
CDR3: CASSTRNEQFF

size: few
length: 13
D: .
J: TRBJ2-5
V: TRBV13
DNA: TGTGCCAGCAGCTTGGGGCCTCAAGAGACCCAGTACTTC
CDR3: CASSLGPQETQYF

size: .
length: 20
D: TRBD1
J: TRBJ2-1
V: TRBV29-1
DNA: TGCAGCGTTGAGAACCACCAAATAATACTCCGGGACAGGGTAGACAATGAGCAGTTCTTC
CDR3: CSVENHQIILRDRVDNEQFF

size: .
length: 14
D: .
J: TRBJ1-5
V: TRBV4-3
DNA: TGCGCCAGCAGCCAAGACAATAGCAATCAGCCCCAGCATTTT
CDR3: CASSQDNSNQPQHF

size: .
length: 12
D: .
J: TRBJ2-1
V: TRBV27
DNA: TGTGCCAGCTGGACGGGATACAATGAGCAGTTCTTC
CDR3: CASWTGYNEQFF

size: .
length: 15
D: .
J: TRBJ2-3
V: TRBV18
DNA: TGTGCCAGCTCACCTTGGCGGGCCAGCACAGATACGCAGTATTTT
CDR3: CASSPWRASTDTQYF

size: .
length: 15
D: TRBD1
J: TRBJ1-2
V: TRBV7-9
DNA: TGTGCCAGCAGCTCTTTCAGGGACAGGGAATATGGCTACACCTTC
CDR3: CASSSFRDREYGYTF

size: .
length: 13
D: .
J: TRBJ2-2
V: TRBV5-4
DNA: TGTGCCAGCAGAAGCGGGACAACGGGGGAGCTGTTTTTT
CDR3: CASRSGTTGELFF

size: .
length: 20
D: TRBD2
J: TRBJ2-1
V: TRBV30
DNA: TGTGCCTGGAGTCCCGATGGGACTAGCTGGTATGATAGCTCCTACAATGAGCAGTTCTTC
CDR3: CAWSPDGTSWYDSSYNEQFF

size: .
length: 17
D: TRBD2
J: TRBJ2-7
V: TRBV27
DNA: TGTGCCAGCAGTTTATCAGGACTAGCGGGAGGGCCGGGAGAGCAGTACTTC
CDR3: CASSLSGLAGGPGEQYF

size: .
length: 15
D: TRBD2
J: TRBJ2-7
V: TRBV10-3
DNA: TGTGCCATCAGTGCTAACTGCGGGAGGGACTACGAGCAGTACTTC
CDR3: CAISANCGRDYEQYF

size: .
length: 16
D: TRBD1
J: TRBJ2-5
V: TRBV4-3
DNA: TGCGCCAGCAGCCATCTAACAGGGGGGCCCCAAGAGACCCAGTACTTC
CDR3: CASSHLTGGPQETQYF

size: .
length: 15
D: .
J: TRBJ2-2
V: TRBV6-1
DNA: TGTGCCAGCACCGACTTGACCGGTCTGACCGGGGAGCTGTTTTTT
CDR3: CASTDLTGLTGELFF

size: few
length: 14
D: .
J: TRBJ2-3
V: TRBV11-2
DNA: TGTGCCAGCAGCTTATTGGACAGTACAGATACGCAGTATTTT
CDR3: CASSLLDSTDTQYF

size: .
length: 19
D: TRBD1
J: TRBJ1-6
V: TRBV5-6
DNA: TGTGCCAGCAGCTACACCACAGGGGGCAAATCCTCAAGTAATTCACCCCTCCACTTT
CDR3: CASSYTTGGKSSSNSPLHF

size: .
length: 14
D: .
J: TRBJ1-3
V: TRBV21-1
DNA: TGTGCCAGCAGTATACAGGGCCCTGGAAACACCATATATTTT
CDR3: CASSIQGPGNTIYF

size: .
length: 13
D: TRBD1
J: TRBJ1-3
V: TRBV28
DNA: TGTGCCAGCAGTTCTACTACAGGGGATGCCATATATTTT
CDR3: CASSSTTGDAIYF

size: .
length: 18
D: TRBD1
J: TRBJ2-7
V: TRBV19
DNA: TGTGCCAGTAGTAATGCTCACGGGACAGGGGTTAACCGGGACGAGCAGTACTTC
CDR3: CASSNAHGTGVNRDEQYF

size: .
length: 15
D: TRBD1
J: TRBJ2-5
V: TRBV30
DNA: TGTGCCTGGATCCGGTGGGACAGGGGGAAAGAGACCCAGTACTTC
CDR3: CAWIRWDRGKETQYF

size: .
length: 17
D: TRBD2
J: TRBJ2-2
V: TRBV13
DNA: TGTGCCAGCAGCCCCCGGAGCGGGAGGAGTCACACCGGGGAGCTGTTTTTT
CDR3: CASSPRSGRSHTGELFF

size: .
length: 17
D: TRBD1
J: TRBJ2-5
V: TRBV5-1
DNA: TGCGCCAGCAGAAAAAGGGACAGGGGCATTCCTAAAGAGACCCAGTACTTC
CDR3: CASRKRDRGIPKETQYF

size: .
length: 14
D: .
J: TRBJ2-4
V: TRBV28
DNA: TGTGCCACCCACAGGACGTGGAGTCAAAACATTCAGTACTTC
CDR3: CATHRTWSQNIQYF

size: .
length: 16
D: TRBD2
J: TRBJ2-7
V: TRBV7-2
DNA: TGTGCCAGCAGCTTAGTGACTAGCGAGGGCTCCTACGAGCAGTACTTC
CDR3: CASSLVTSEGSYEQYF

size: .
length: 15
D: TRBD2
J: TRBJ2-1
V: TRBV2
DNA: TGTGCCAGCAGTGCCGCGGGAGGGCCGGTCTATGAGCAGTTCTTC
CDR3: CASSAAGGPVYEQFF

size: .
length: 13
D: .
J: TRBJ1-1
V: TRBV7-2
DNA: TGTGCCAGCAGCTTAGGCCAGGGCACTGAAGCTTTCTTT
CDR3: CASSLGQGTEAFF

size: once
length: 16
D: .
J: TRBJ1-5
V: TRBV28
DNA: TGTGCCAGCAGTTTTACGGACAATGGCACGAATCAGCCCCAGCATTTT
CDR3: CASSFTDNGTNQPQHF

size: .
length: 16
D: .
J: TRBJ1-1
V: TRBV18
DNA: TGTGCCAGCTCACCACCATGGGACAAGGGGAACACTGAAGCTTTCTTT
CDR3: CASSPPWDKGNTEAFF

size: .
length: 17
D: TRBD2
J: TRBJ2-7
V: TRBV7-9
DNA: TGTGCCAGCAGCTTGGGACTAGCGGGGGGGATCTCCTACGAGCAGTACTTC
CDR3: CASSLGLAGGISYEQYF

size: .
length: 15
D: TRBD1
J: TRBJ1-5
V: TRBV27
DNA: TGTGCCAGCAGTTCCCGGGACAGGGGCAATCAGCCCCAGCATTTT
CDR3: CASSSRDRGNQPQHF

size: .
length: 18
D: TRBD1
J: TRBJ2-7
V: TRBV28
DNA: TGTGCCAGCAGTTTACCAGGGGAGCGGGACAGGGTATCCTACGAGCAGTACTTC
CDR3: CASSLPGERDRVSYEQYF

size: .
length: 15
D: TRBD1
J: TRBJ1-5
V: TRBV19
DNA: TGTGCCAGTAGTGCTAGGGACAGGGGTAATCAGCCCCAGCATTTT
CDR3: CASSARDRGNQPQHF

size: .
length: 13
D: .
J: TRBJ2-1
V: TRBV5-4
DNA: TGTGCCAGCAGCTTACCTATCGCTAATGAGCAGTTCTTC
CDR3: CASSLPIANEQFF

size: .
length: 14
D: .
J: TRBJ2-7
V: TRBV9
DNA: TGTGCCAGCAGCGTAGGTGCCGGTGATTACGAGCAGTACTTC
CDR3: CASSVGAGDYEQYF

size: .
length: 17
D: TRBD2
J: TRBJ2-2
V: TRBV11-3
DNA: TGTGCCAGCAGCCCGGGACTAGCGGGGGGGCCCACCGGGGAGCTGTTTTTT
CDR3: CASSPGLAGGPTGELFF

size: .
length: 17
D: .
J: TRBJ2-3
V: TRBV4-3
DNA: TGCGCCAGCAGCCAAGGAGGCGAAACTGCCAGCACAGATACGCAGTATTTT
CDR3: CASSQGGETASTDTQYF

size: .
length: 14
D: .
J: TRBJ1-2
V: TRBV19
DNA: TGTGCCAGTAGCCAGGGTGGCAGCAACTATGGCTACACCTTC
CDR3: CASSQGGSNYGYTF

size: .
length: 21
D: TRBD1
J: TRBJ1-2
V: TRBV28
DNA: TGTGCCAGCAGTTTAATCCCTCTGCTACCCCGGGACAGGGGGGGATTTTATGGCTACACCTTC
CDR3: CASSLIPLLPRDRGGFYGYTF

size: .
length: 15
D: TRBD1
J: TRBJ2-7
V: TRBV27
DNA: TGTGCCAGCAGTTTTTATCTGAAGGGGGCAGGCGAGCAGTACTTC
CDR3: CASSFYLKGAGEQYF

size: once
length: 16
D: TRBD1
J: TRBJ2-7
V: TRBV2
DNA: TGTGCCAGCAGTGAAGGGCCGGGACAGAGCTCCTACGAGCAGTACTTC
CDR3: CASSEGPGQSSYEQYF

size: .
length: 16
D: .
J: TRBJ1-3
V: TRBV4-3
DNA: TGCGCCAGCAGCCAAGATCGTCTGGTAGTTGGAAACACCATATATTTT
CDR3: CASSQDRLVVGNTIYF

size: .
length: 14
D: TRBD1
J: TRBJ1-5
V: TRBV6-5
DNA: TGTGCCAGCAGCCGGACAGGGAGGAATCAGCCCCAGCATTTT
CDR3: CASSRTGRNQPQHF